This T cell receptor (beta chain) was sequenced for a study of neoadjuvant anti-PD-1 for oral cavity cancer. Looking at the study overall: Patients without progression received a fourth nivolumab dose around day 43, then surgical resection on days 50-56.

The V and J ends lost 2 bases and 0 bases respectively, with 1 base between them. This CDR3 spans 13 amino acids. Germline assignment: CDR1 ENHRY and CDR2 SYGVKD. Time point specified: after neoadjuvant nivolumab, at surgical resection. TCRdb's table, derived via immunoSEQ multiplex PCR, lists solely in-frame clones and lacks some. The table lists about 12,000 clones, less than 80% of them singletons. The sample in question was PBMCs, obtained after nivolumab (anti-PD-1) treatment. The chain is built from TRBV10-3 and TRBJ2-2; D uncertain. The clonotype comes from a person aged 35 to 85 with oral cavity squamous cell carcinoma. Written as DNA, the CDR3 is TGTGCCATCAGTGAGCCGAACACCGGGGAGCTGTTTTTT. Residues: CAISEPNTGELFF.